In its sample, the clone carrying this T cell receptor (beta chain) was seen once. Its antigen is currently unknown. This entry belongs to a study of Ad26.COV2.S vaccination and SARS-CoV-2 variants. Study-wide results and limits: Analyses that measured TCR breadth and depth may have underestimated total T cell responses. Post-vaccination breadth of spike-specific CD8+ and CD4+ T cell responses was reportedly substantial. Non-spike TCR breadth showed similarity between vaccine and placebo recipients. The placebo group had lower spike-specific TCR breadth than the vaccine recipients did.

This sample's treatment: about 20 received Ad26.COV2.S at low or high dose, single or two shots; about 5 received placebo; per-sample allocation not given. The study sampled participants on day 63 after the first vaccine or placebo injection. V lost 2 bases and J lost 2, with 12 bases in between. Germline loops: CDR1 KGHSH, CDR2 LQKENI. The CDR3 is 15 amino acids. Assay: immunoSEQ multiplex PCR; the TCRdb copy retains only in-frame clones and omits some. The sample holds more than 300,000 clones, around 83% seen once. The source was peripheral blood, collected in a trial of Ad26.COV2.S vaccine versus placebo. This chain uses TRBV18 with TRBJ1-2, with D perhaps TRBD1 (6 bases). This clonotype was obtained from a person aged 18-65 years who received the Ad26.COV2.S COVID-19 vaccine or a placebo. CDR3 in amino acids: CASSPVGGANYGYTF. The CDR3 DNA reads as TGTGCCAGCTCACCAGTGGGGGGCGCAAACTATGGCTACACCTTC.